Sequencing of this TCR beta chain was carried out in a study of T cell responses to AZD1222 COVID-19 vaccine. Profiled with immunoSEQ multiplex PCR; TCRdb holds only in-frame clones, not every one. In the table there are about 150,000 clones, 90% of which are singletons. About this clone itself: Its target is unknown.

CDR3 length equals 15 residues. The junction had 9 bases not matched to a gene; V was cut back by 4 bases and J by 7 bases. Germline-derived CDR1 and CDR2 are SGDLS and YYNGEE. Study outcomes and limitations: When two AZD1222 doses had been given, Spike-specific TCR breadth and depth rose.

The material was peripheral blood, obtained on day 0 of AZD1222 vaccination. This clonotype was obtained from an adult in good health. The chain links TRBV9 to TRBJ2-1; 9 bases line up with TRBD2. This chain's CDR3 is CASSYSGSSGNEQFF. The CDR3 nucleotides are TGTGCCAGCAGCTATAGCGGGAGTTCTGGTAATGAGCAGTTCTTC.